Each of the 24 T cell receptor beta chains below was sequenced from the same sample in a study of blood T cell repertoires in COVID-19. The table came from immunoSEQ multiplex PCR; TCRdb's copy has only in-frame clones and leaves some out. Here the sample spans about 270,000 clones, roughly 89% being singletons. Sequencing was carried out using PBMCs or T cells enriched from blood (not recorded which). These receptors all come from a woman aged 60-75 years who had recovered from COVID-19.

The genes are TRBV5-1 and TRBJ2-1, with D uncertain. From germline, CDR1 is SGHRS and CDR2 YFSETQ. The CDR3 extends over 15 amino acids. V was shortened by 4 bases and J by 6 bases, with 17 bases between the two germline ends. CDR3 protein: CASSPNLIIPNEQFF. CDR3 nucleotide sequence: TGCGCCAGCAGCCCTAACTTAATCATCCCCAATGAGCAGTTCTTC.

V usage is TRBV18 and J usage is TRBJ1-6; no reliable D call. Trimming removed 5 bases from V and 7 bases from J, with 6 bases in between. Germline CDR1 and CDR2: KGHSH and LQKENI. The CDR3 length is 12 residues. DNA of the CDR3: TGTGCCAGCTCATCGGGGAATTCACCCCTCCACTTT. Protein: CASSSGNSPLHF.

V is TRBV7-9 and J is TRBJ1-1; no clear D gene. The V gene lost 2 bases and the J gene lost 1 base, with 8 bases spanning the gap. The germline gives CDR1 SEHNR, CDR2 FQNEAQ (reference sequence). The CDR3 sequence is 14 residues long. CDR3 sequence reads: CASSLLAENTEAFF. As DNA, the CDR3 is TGTGCCAGCAGCTTACTGGCGGAGAACACTGAAGCTTTCTTT.

The J gene is TRBJ2-2, the V gene TRBV10-1; D possibly corresponds to TRBD1 (6 bases). V was clipped by 5 bases and J by 3 bases, with 16 bases between them. This CDR3 has 16 residues. Germline CDR1 and CDR2: WNHNN and SYGVQD (reference sequence). The CDR3 here is CASSNIQGLYTGELFF. The CDR3 coding sequence is TGCGCCAGCAGTAACATACAGGGATTGTACACCGGGGAGCTGTTTTTT.

The chain joins TRBV29-1 to TRBJ1-4; D gene ambiguous. The V gene's germline CDR1 is SQVTM and CDR2 ANQGSEA. The CDR3 contains 13 residues. Between the trimmed V and J ends, which lost 6 bases and 7 bases, there was a span of 15 bases. The CDR3 DNA is TGCAGCGTACACAGCCAACCAGGTGAAAAACTGTTTTTT. This codes for CSVHSQPGEKLFF.

This clone has only a few counts. The genes are TRBV7-3 and TRBJ2-5, with 9 bases aligning to TRBD2. The germline V gene has CDR1 SGHTA and CDR2 FQGTGA. Trimming took 1 base from V and 4 from J; bases not matched to a gene: 4. CDR3 size: 15 residues. CDR3 nucleotide sequence: TGTGCCAGCAGCTTAAACGGCGGGAGGGCAGAGACCCAGTACTTC. Protein product: CASSLNGGRAETQYF.

This clone was detected a few times. CDR3 coding DNA: TGCGCCAGCAGCCCTCAACAGGGGGCGGCCGGGGAGCTGTTTTTT. Amino acids: CASSPQQGAAGELFF. The chain uses TRBV4-1 and TRBJ2-2; 9 nucleotides line up with TRBD1. The trim removed 4 bases at V and 6 bases at J, leaving 6 bases unmatched. The CDR3 is 15 amino acids. CDR1 and CDR2 from the germline V gene are MGHRA and YSYEKL.

The rearrangement joins TRBV6-5 to TRBJ1-4, with D unresolved. Trimming took off 6 bases at V and 4 bases at J, with 15 bases between the two ends. Germline V gene sequence: CDR1 MNHEY, CDR2 SVGAGI. The CDR3 has 15 amino acids. Here the CDR3 reads CASSLTQNYNEKLFF. Here the CDR3 DNA reads TGTGCCAGCAGCCTCACCCAAAACTATAATGAAAAACTGTTTTTT.

The V gene is TRBV5-1, the J gene TRBJ2-7, with TRBD1 identical over 9 bases. The germline V gene has CDR1 SGHRS and CDR2 YFSETQ. Germline trimming cut 4 bases from V and 1 base from J; bases unmatched to any gene: 9. The CDR3 covers 16 residues. The CDR3 DNA is TGCGCCAGCAGCCTCAACAGGGGGCTACGGTCCTACGAGCAGTACTTC. It codes for CASSLNRGLRSYEQYF.

This chain uses TRBV29-1 with TRBJ1-1, with D perhaps matching TRBD1 (5 bases). The CDR3 length is 12 residues. The V gene's germline CDR1 is SQVTM and CDR2 ANQGSEA. V dropped 1 base and J dropped 6 bases, with 9 bases sitting between them. The CDR3 sequence is CSVEGGLAEAFF. The CDR3, as DNA: TGCAGCGTTGAAGGGGGCTTGGCTGAAGCTTTCTTT.

The chain recombines TRBV5-1 with TRBJ1-1; 7 bases are a match to TRBD1. CDR3 length: 13 residues. CDR1 is SGHRS, CDR2 YFSETQ, per germline. Losses at the gene ends were 4 bases for V and 3 bases for J; bases not matched to a gene: 3. DNA of the CDR3: TGCGCCAGCAGCGGAACAGGGGACACTGAAGCTTTCTTT. It specifies CASSGTGDTEAFF.

V gene TRBV5-6 combines with J gene TRBJ1-2; 9 bases agree with TRBD1. Germline assignment: CDR1 SGHDT and CDR2 YYEEEE. With V trimmed by 4 bases and J by 4 bases, 8 bases remained unmatched. The CDR3 spans 15 residues. CDR3 amino acids: CASSTRQGELYGYTF. DNA of the CDR3: TGTGCCAGCAGCACCCGACAGGGGGAGCTCTATGGCTACACCTTC.

V and J are TRBV4-1 and TRBJ2-1; D is unclear. CDR1 is MGHRA and CDR2 is YSYEKL in the germline V gene. V dropped 0 bases and J dropped 0 bases, with 9 bases sitting between them. This CDR3 has 16 residues. CDR3 coding DNA: TGCGCCAGCAGCCAAGAATCCCGGGTCTCCTACAATGAGCAGTTCTTC. This codes for CASSQESRVSYNEQFF.

V and J are TRBV28 and TRBJ1-6; possible D gene TRBD1, 5 bases. Germline CDR1 is MDHEN and CDR2 is SYDVKM. CDR3 length: 15 amino acids. The V gene lost 8 bases and the J gene lost 2 bases, with 13 bases spanning the gap. CDR3 sequence: CASHQGNAYNSPLHF. CDR3 coding DNA: TGTGCCAGCCATCAGGGCAACGCCTATAATTCACCCCTCCACTTT.

The rearrangement uses TRBV7-8 and TRBJ1-2; perhaps TRBD1 as D (6 bases). In germline, CDR1 is SGHVS, CDR2 FQNEAQ. The CDR3 is made up of 15 amino acids. V was pared by 1 base and J by 6 bases, with 15 bases between. The CDR3 DNA reads as TGTGCCAGCAGCTTAGGGCACAGGGTTGGCGATGGCTACACCTTC. This gives the protein CASSLGHRVGDGYTF.

This clone appeared a single time. V gene TRBV29-1 combines with J gene TRBJ1-2; TRBD1 matches at 7 bases. The CDR3 runs 13 residues. V shed 5 bases and J 4 bases; nucleotides not matched to a gene: 7. CDR1 is SQVTM, CDR2 ANQGSEA, per germline. For the CDR3, the DNA is TGCAGCGTTTCGGAGACAGGGCTCTATGGCTACACCTTC. Its translation: CSVSETGLYGYTF.

The chain uses TRBV3-1 (or the pseudogene TRBV3-2) and TRBJ2-4, with 8 bases aligning to TRBD2. Trimming removed 4 bases from V and 1 base from J; junction bases left unmatched: 12. The CDR3 consists of 18 residues. Germline-derived CDR1 and CDR2 are LGHDT and YNNKEL (reference sequence). The CDR3 loop is CASSPGVAGWTAKNIQYF. In DNA form, the CDR3 reads TGTGCCAGCAGCCCCGGGGTAGCGGGATGGACGGCCAAAAACATTCAGTACTTC.

This clone was counted between two and nine times. This chain links TRBV28 with TRBJ1-3, with 8 bases identical to TRBD1. Germline CDR1 and CDR2: MDHEN and SYDVKM. V shed 2 bases, J shed 10 bases, and the junction held 7 bases outside the gene matches. This CDR3 is 14 amino acids long. This chain's CDR3 is CASSLPGQGRTIYF. CDR3 bases: TGTGCCAGCAGTTTACCCGGACAGGGTAGAACCATATATTTT.

The rearrangement links TRBV29-1 to TRBJ2-1; 15 positions match TRBD2. This CDR3 spans 14 amino acids. V lost 7 bases and J lost 6; bases outside the gene matches: 4. Germline V gives CDR1 SQVTM, CDR2 ANQGSEA. The CDR3 sequence: CSGGLAGGLNEQFF. DNA for the CDR3: TGCAGCGGAGGACTAGCGGGAGGGCTCAATGAGCAGTTCTTC.

The count of this clone is one. The rearrangement joins TRBV12-3 or TRBV12-4 to TRBJ1-2, with 8 bases aligning to TRBD1. Losses at the gene ends were 7 bases for V and 5 bases for J; bases not matched to a gene: 6. This CDR3 is 13 amino acids long. CDR3 protein: CASTPGQVYGYTF. CDR3 nucleotide sequence: TGTGCCAGCACCCCGGGACAGGTTTATGGCTACACCTTC.

The table lists this clone with a count of one. The chain employs TRBV19 and TRBJ1-2, with TRBD1 identical over 7 bases. After removal of 4 bases from V and 4 bases from J, the junction contained 6 bases not matched to a gene. The CDR3 extends over 14 amino acids. Germline lookup yields CDR1 LNHDA and CDR2 SQIVND (reference sequence). CDR3 in amino acids: CASSNYRGGYGYTF. The CDR3 DNA sequence: TGTGCCAGTAGTAACTACAGGGGAGGCTATGGCTACACCTTC.

J is TRBJ2-7 and V is TRBV10-1, with 8 bases that match TRBD2. The CDR3 is 14 amino acids. Germline V CDR1 and CDR2: WNHNN, SYGVQD (reference sequence). Losses at the gene ends were 4 bases for V and 6 bases for J; bases not matched to a gene: 8. In DNA, the CDR3 is TGCGCCAGCAGTGGCCCGGGACTAGTCTCCGAGCAGTACTTC. Amino acid sequence: CASSGPGLVSEQYF.

At least ten counts were recorded for this clone. The genes are TRBV28 and TRBJ2-7, with 8 bases aligning to TRBD1. Looked up from germline, CDR1 is MDHEN and CDR2 is SYDVKM. The J segment lost 0 bases and the V segment lost 6 bases, leaving 7 bases of the junction unmatched. This CDR3 is 15 amino acids long. DNA for the CDR3: TGTGCCAGCAGCACCGGGACAGGCTTCTCCTACGAGCAGTACTTC. Translating it yields CASSTGTGFSYEQYF.

The chain uses TRBV27 and TRBJ2-2; 7 bases match TRBD2. Trimming cost V 2 bases and J 1 base; bases outside gene matches: 4. The length of the CDR3 is 16 residues. In germline, CDR1 is MNHEY, CDR2 SMNVEV (reference sequence). Written as DNA, the CDR3 is TGTGCCAGCAGTTTAACTAGCGCGAGGAACACCGGGGAGCTGTTTTTT. As protein: CASSLTSARNTGELFF.